The 25 T cell receptor beta chains listed next were all sequenced from one sample in a study of T cell responses to AZD1222 COVID-19 vaccine. Measured with immunoSEQ multiplex PCR; TCRdb has only the in-frame clones, and not every one. The top ten hold roughly 12% of the sample, which has tens of thousands of clones, approximately 83% seen once. Source: peripheral blood, taken 28 days after the second AZD1222 dose. The receptors were gathered from an adult who received the AZD1222 COVID-19 vaccine.

J is TRBJ1-2 and V is TRBV7-9, with TRBD1 matching over 10 bases. The V and J ends lost 5 bases and 8 bases, in that order; junction bases with no gene match: 5. Germline V gene lookup returns CDR1 SEHNR and CDR2 FQNEAQ (reference sequence). The CDR3 has 13 residues. CDR3 sequence (DNA): TGTGCCAGCAGCCCCGGACAGGGGGTAGGCTACACCTTC. Its protein product is CASSPGQGVGYTF.

This chain uses TRBV9 with TRBJ1-1; D gene ambiguous. The CDR3 extends over 13 amino acids. Germline V gives CDR1 SGDLS, CDR2 YYNGEE. V dropped 2 bases and J dropped 0 bases, with 5 bases sitting between them. The DNA for the CDR3 is TGTGCCAGCAGCGTCCAGCTGAACACTGAAGCTTTCTTT. This codes for CASSVQLNTEAFF.

V is TRBV6-5 and J is TRBJ1-6; D uncertain. The germline V gene has CDR1 MNHEY and CDR2 SVGAGI. The CDR3 totals 13 residues. V lost 6 bases and J 8 bases, leaving 11 bases between the germline ends. DNA for the CDR3: TGTGCCAGCAGATCGACCGGGCATTCACCCCTCCACTTT. Translating it yields CASRSTGHSPLHF.

The chain is built from TRBV28 and TRBJ2-2; D call uncertain. CDR3 length: 15 residues. V was clipped by 7 bases and J by 1 base, with 13 bases between them. In germline, CDR1 is MDHEN, CDR2 SYDVKM. The CDR3 region has the DNA TGTGCCAGCATTCAAAACACAGTGAACACCGGGGAGCTGTTTTTT. This gives the protein CASIQNTVNTGELFF.

This clone was picked up a small number of times. The rearrangement links TRBV25-1 to TRBJ1-1; no firm D call. The CDR3 spans 14 residues. With 7 bases removed from V and 4 bases from J, the gap between germline ends came to 16 bases. Per germline, CDR1 MGHDK and CDR2 SYGVNS. CDR3 in DNA: TGTGCCAGCAAGACTATTGGGGTAGGCACTGAAGCTTTCTTT. Translation gives CASKTIGVGTEAFF. Full variable domain (remainder filled in from reference TRBV25-1 and TRBJ1-1): EADIYQTPRYLVIGTGKKITLECSQTMGHDKMYWYQQDPGMELHLIHYSYGVNSTEKGDLSSESTVSRIRTEHFPLTLESARPSHTSQYLCASKTIGVGTEAFFGQGTRLTVV.

V gene TRBV9 combines with J gene TRBJ2-5, with a weak D call TRBD2 (5 bases). Trimming took off 2 bases at V and 0 bases at J, with 14 bases between the two ends. The CDR3 covers 16 residues. Looked up from germline, CDR1 is SGDLS and CDR2 is YYNGEE. This CDR3 reads CASSVASGKYQETQYF. The CDR3 DNA sequence: TGTGCCAGCAGCGTGGCATCGGGAAAATACCAAGAGACCCAGTACTTC.

This clone was seen at least ten times. This chain joins TRBV12-3 or TRBV12-4 and TRBJ1-2, with no clear D. V was trimmed by 5 bases and J by 5 bases, leaving 9 bases between them. CDR3 length equals 12 residues. CDR3 amino acids: CASSRTNYGYTF. The CDR3 DNA is TGTGCCAGCAGTCGCACAAATTATGGCTACACCTTC.

This chain connects TRBV9 to TRBJ2-7, with 11 positions matching TRBD2. CDR1 and CDR2 (germline): SGDLS, YYNGEE. The ends lost 3 bases at V and 4 bases at J; junction bases unmatched: 3. The CDR3 sequence is 14 residues long. The CDR3 loop is CASSGTSGPYEQYF. CDR3 DNA sequence: TGTGCCAGCAGCGGGACTAGCGGGCCTTACGAGCAGTACTTC.

The chain links TRBV5-6 to TRBJ2-7; TRBD2 aligns across 10 bases. This CDR3 has 14 residues. With 1 base clipped from V and 5 bases from J, the junction kept 3 bases outside the gene matches. Germline V gene lookup returns CDR1 SGHDT and CDR2 YYEEEE. CDR3 sequence reads: CASSLPGLANEQYF. DNA for the CDR3: TGTGCCAGCAGCTTGCCGGGACTAGCGAACGAGCAGTACTTC.

The V and J genes are TRBV7-9 and TRBJ2-5; 8 bases fit TRBD2. The V gene end was trimmed by 3 bases and the J gene end by 4 bases; junction bases not matched to a gene: 4. Germline-derived CDR1 and CDR2 are SEHNR and FQNEAQ (reference sequence). This CDR3 has 14 amino acids. The CDR3 region is CASSFLAGGETQYF. CDR3 nucleotides: TGTGCCAGCAGCTTCTTGGCGGGGGGAGAGACCCAGTACTTC.

The chain carries TRBV7-8 and TRBJ1-2; tentative D call: TRBD1 (5 bases). This CDR3 comprises 15 residues. Trimming took off 0 bases at V and 0 bases at J, with 8 bases between the two ends. Germline CDR1 reads SGHVS; CDR2 reads FQNEAQ. CDR3 in amino acids: CASSLARTTNYGYTF. The DNA of the CDR3 is TGTGCCAGCAGCTTAGCTAGGACAACTAACTATGGCTACACCTTC. Filled out from reference TRBV7-8 and TRBJ1-2, the complete variable domain reads GAGVSQSPRYKVAKRGQDVALRCDPISGHVSLFWYQQALGQGPEFLTYFQNEAQLDKSGLPSDRFFAERPEGSVSTLKIQRTQQEDSAVYLCASSLARTTNYGYTFGSGTRLTVV.

The CDR3 DNA reads as TGTGCCAGCAGCTTACCATCGGCAGGGCGGAACACTGAAGCTTTCTTT. This translates into CASSLPSAGRNTEAFF. The rearrangement links TRBV7-7 to TRBJ1-1, with D tentatively TRBD1 (5 bases). CDR3 size: 16 residues. The germline CDR1 and CDR2 sequences are SSHAT and FNYEAQ (reference sequence). The ends were cut back, 2 bases at V and 1 base at J, with 14 bases in the middle.

V and J are TRBV2 and TRBJ1-3; perhaps TRBD1 as D (5 bases). V lost 7 bases and J 2 bases, leaving 12 bases between the germline ends. Germline assignment: CDR1 SNHLY and CDR2 FYNNEI. This CDR3 has 14 residues. The CDR3 DNA reads TGTGCCAGCAAGATCGGGGGACCTGGAAACACCATATATTTT. It specifies CASKIGGPGNTIYF.

The V and J genes are TRBV15 and TRBJ1-1, with 7 bases matching TRBD1. CDR3 length: 14 amino acids. Germline trimming cut 0 bases from V and 4 bases from J; bases unmatched to any gene: 2. Germline values: CDR1 LNHNV, CDR2 YYDKDF (reference sequence). The CDR3 spells CATSRDWDSTEAFF. DNA for the CDR3: TGTGCCACCAGCAGAGATTGGGACAGCACTGAAGCTTTCTTT.

V is TRBV5-1 and J is TRBJ1-3; 9 nucleotides match TRBD1. From germline, CDR1 is SGHRS and CDR2 YFSETQ. The CDR3 is 16 amino acids. Germline trimming cut 0 bases from V and 3 bases from J; bases unmatched to any gene: 4. In DNA form, the CDR3 reads TGCGCCAGCAGCTTGGCGCCGGACAGGGGTGGAAACACCATATATTTT. It encodes CASSLAPDRGGNTIYF. The full variable domain, rest sourced from reference TRBV5-1 and TRBJ1-3, is KAGVTQTPRYLIKTRGQQVTLSCSPISGHRSVSWYQQTPGQGLQFLFEYFSETQRNKGNFPGRFSGRQFSNSRSEMNVSTLELGDSALYLCASSLAPDRGGNTIYFGEGSWLTVV.

The CDR3 DNA sequence: TGCGCCAGCAGTCAAGTCGGGGGGACAAATCAGCCCCAGCATTTT. Its protein is CASSQVGGTNQPQHF. The chain joins TRBV23-1 to TRBJ1-5; maybe TRBD1 (6 bases). TRBV23-1 is an open reading frame whose function is uncertain. The ends were cut back, 2 bases at V and 4 bases at J, with 12 bases in the middle. This CDR3 spans 15 amino acids.

The V and J genes are TRBV6-1 and TRBJ1-2; D remains unclear. V lost 1 base and J 2 bases, leaving 11 bases between the germline ends. CDR1 is MNHNS and CDR2 is SASEGT in the germline V gene. CDR3 length: 15 amino acids. This chain's CDR3 is CASSEGFRENYGYTF. CDR3 sequence (DNA): TGTGCCAGCAGTGAAGGGTTCAGAGAGAACTATGGCTACACCTTC.

This chain connects TRBV7-8 to TRBJ1-6; D gene unclear. V lost 5 bases and J 6 bases, leaving 14 bases between the germline ends. CDR3 length: 15 residues. Germline CDR1 is SGHVS and CDR2 is FQNEAQ. The CDR3 DNA reads as TGTGCCAGCAGCAACATACAGAGGACTAATTCACCCCTCCACTTT. This encodes CASSNIQRTNSPLHF.

The J gene is TRBJ1-3, the V gene TRBV29-1; 7 nucleotides line up with TRBD1. After removal of 0 bases from V and 6 bases from J, the junction contained 8 bases not matched to a gene. The CDR3 is 15 amino acids. Germline V gene data show CDR1 as SQVTM and CDR2 as ANQGSEA. The CDR3 DNA reads as TGCAGCGTTGAAGATCGGGGACAGAGCTTAAACACCATATATTTT. Protein: CSVEDRGQSLNTIYF.

The table lists this clone with a count of one. The genes are TRBV6-5 and TRBJ1-4; 9 nucleotides line up with TRBD1. V lost 0 bases and J lost 7; bases outside the gene matches: 6. The CDR3 sequence is 16 residues long. Germline V gives CDR1 MNHEY, CDR2 SVGAGI. Written as DNA, the CDR3 is TGTGCCAGCAGTTACTCGGGACAGGGCAATCGTGAAAAACTGTTTTTT. It encodes CASSYSGQGNREKLFF.

This sequence joins TRBV6-2 or TRBV6-3 and TRBJ1-1; D is unresolved. The CDR3 is 13 residues long. V was clipped by 4 bases and J by 5 bases, with 11 bases between them. The V gene's germline CDR1 is MNHEY and CDR2 SVGEGT. Written as DNA, the CDR3 is TGTGCCAGCAGTTTGTTTGGGCAGACTGAAGCTTTCTTT. Protein sequence: CASSLFGQTEAFF.

The J gene is TRBJ2-7, the V gene TRBV7-2; 7 nucleotides align to TRBD2. V was clipped by 8 bases and J by 5 bases; unmatched bases: 9. Per the germline V gene, CDR1 is SGHTA and CDR2 is FQGNSA. This CDR3 has 13 amino acids. This CDR3 reads CASARLAFDEQYF. CDR3 DNA: TGTGCCAGCGCGAGACTAGCTTTTGACGAGCAGTACTTC.

This CDR3 is CASSSFTEAFF. Written as DNA, the CDR3 is TGTGCCAGCAGCTCGTTCACTGAAGCTTTCTTT. The chain uses TRBV28 and TRBJ1-1, with D hard to call. The V gene lost 6 bases and the J gene lost 4 bases, with 6 bases spanning the gap. CDR1 MDHEN and CDR2 SYDVKM come from the germline V gene. The CDR3 length is 11 residues. Full variable domain (missing parts from reference TRBV28 and TRBJ1-1): DVKVTQSSRYLVKRTGEKVFLECVQDMDHENMFWYRQDPGLGLRLIYFSYDVKMKEKGDIPEGYSVSREKKERFSLILESASTNQTSMYLCASSSFTEAFFGQGTRLTVV.

The chain has TRBV20-1 and TRBJ1-1; tentatively, D is TRBD1 (5 bases). This CDR3 contains 11 residues. In germline, CDR1 is DFQATT, CDR2 SNEGSKA (reference sequence). Trimming left V 6 bases short and J 7 bases short, with 12 bases between. CDR3 sequence: CSARGQLEAFF. The CDR3 nucleotides are TGCAGTGCCCGGGGCCAGCTTGAAGCTTTCTTT.

The chain uses TRBV6-5 and TRBJ1-1, with no clear D. Looked up from germline, CDR1 is MNHEY and CDR2 is SVGAGI. The CDR3 length is 14 residues. V lost 6 bases, J lost 3 bases, and 14 bases lay in between. The chain's CDR3 is CASSRPSGHTEAFF. DNA of the CDR3: TGTGCCAGCAGCCGCCCCTCCGGACACACTGAAGCTTTCTTT.